This paragraph reports one TCR beta chain. Only a few counts were recorded for this clone. Its cognate antigen has yet to be identified. No base qualities exist here, and no much larger clone lies one base off it. The data derive from a study of blood T cell repertoires in COVID-19 (TCRdb year 2020). Turning to the overall study: Collaborator samples came from the United States, Italy and Spain and covered acute and convalescent phases of COVID-19. The material from the prospective study consisted of cDNA or gDNA derived from T cells, B-cell-depleted T cells, or PBMCs. Subjects who had been exposed to COVID-19, were actively infected with it, or had recovered from it provided the deeply sampled blood TCRbeta repertoires that made up the dataset. The repertoires were released in a freely available public database intended as a resource for research on the immune response to SARS-CoV-2. The samples were drawn from two sources: the first 160 participants of the ongoing ImmuneRACE study, and 1,254 subjects contributed by 6 global collaborators. The sample metadata nearly always contained a de-identified subject ID, COVID-19 status, age in years and sex. Where available, HLA class I and class II types were taken from metadata supplied by the sample provider and were not determined by assay-based typing.

The full study reports these points: How much clinical and demographic metadata was included differed by source and by participant, and the metadata was provided uncurated.

V loses 5 bases of germline sequence and J loses 4 bases, and the interval between the two ends is 9 bases. Per the germline V gene, SGHAT is the CDR1 and FQNNGV is the CDR2. From the cysteine through the phenylalanine, the CDR3 covers 12 amino acids. CDR3 DNA only is kept here, 36 bases in frame from base 1. The immunoSEQ Assay, a bias-controlled multiplex PCR, was used to amplify TCRbeta CDR3 regions from genomic DNA. The authors' analysis ran thus. Within the assay, amplification of reference gene primers was used to estimate how many nucleated cells each sample contained. To quantify the absolute abundance of each unique TCRbeta CDR3 rearrangement, sequence reads were collapsed and filtered. For each sample, productive Simpson clonality was calculated by taking the square root of Simpson's diversity index across productive rearrangements. TCRdb took this table from immuneACCESS and kept in-frame rearrangements with V and J called. Such tables lack part of the clones; where checked against another copy, unresolved V genes explain under half of the gap, and the rest is unexplained. V and J calls and clone size are those listed in that table; D and trimming were worked out from the DNA. The sample profile shows more than 300,000 clones; around 88% of them were found once. Clones ranked in the top ten supply 1.5% to 2% of the sample.

In Seattle, one collaborating source enrolled patients while the infection was active and tracked those patients longitudinally over the course of disease. Each collaborating institution followed its own protocols to collect whole blood in K2EDTA tubes. For TCRbeta analysis, collaborator samples were shipped as frozen whole blood, as isolated PBMCs, or as DNA extracted from either sample type. The material sequenced was peripheral blood. The rearrangement joined TRBV11-2 to TRBJ2-7, with TRBD2 tentatively as D gene (5 bases match). This TCR came from a woman aged 30 to 39 with COVID-19, enrolled during active disease. The sequenced DNA: TGTGCCAGCAGCGGGAGTAGTTACGAGCAGTACTTC. This translates into CASSGSSYEQYF.